This T cell receptor (beta chain) comes out of a study of blood T cell repertoires in COVID-19. The CDR3 has 15 residues. Trimming cost V 3 bases and J 4 bases, with 12 bases left between them. Germline values: CDR1 MNHEY, CDR2 SMNVEV (reference sequence). Original methodology: Amplification from reference gene primers served as the basis for estimated nucleated cell counts. TCRdb keeps only in-frame clones here, not all; method: immunoSEQ multiplex PCR. Clone size and the V and J calls come from that table; the DNA yielded D and trimming. The data contain around 50,000 clones, about 82% of them singletons.

This TCR derives from a woman at least 80 years old with acute or convalescent COVID-19. J is TRBJ2-2 and V is TRBV27; a possible D gene is TRBD1 (5 bases). The material sequenced was peripheral blood. The CDR3 DNA is TGTGCCAGCAGTTTGTGGGGCGTCGGCACCGGGGAGCTGTTTTTT. Its translation is CASSLWGVGTGELFF.